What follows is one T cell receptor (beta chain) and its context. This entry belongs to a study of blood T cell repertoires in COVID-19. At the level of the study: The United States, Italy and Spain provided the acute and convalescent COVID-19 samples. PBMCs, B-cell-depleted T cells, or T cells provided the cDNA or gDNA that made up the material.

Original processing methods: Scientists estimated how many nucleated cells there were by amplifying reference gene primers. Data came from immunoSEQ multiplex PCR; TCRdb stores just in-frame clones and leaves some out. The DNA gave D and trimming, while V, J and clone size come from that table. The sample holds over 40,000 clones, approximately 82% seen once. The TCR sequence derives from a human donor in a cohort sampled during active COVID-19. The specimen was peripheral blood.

DNA for the CDR3: TGTGCCAGCAGTTGGATAACAGGCGACGAGCAGTACTTC. Protein product: CASSWITGDEQYF. This chain joins TRBV12-3 or TRBV12-4 and TRBJ2-7; D perhaps matches TRBD1 (5 bases). The V and J ends lost 4 bases and 5 bases respectively, with 12 bases between them. The CDR3 extends over 13 amino acids.